The clone carrying this T cell receptor (beta chain) was seen many times. The sample is drawn from a study of breast tumors, draining lymph nodes, adjacent tissues. Axillary draining lymph nodes of breast cancer patients supplied the node samples. Germline V gene lookup returns CDR1 SGHVS and CDR2 FQNEAQ. The CDR3 is 14 amino acids. The junction had 4 bases not matched to a gene; V was cut back by 9 bases and J by 3 bases. TCRdb called the multiplex PCR reads again in MiXCR, with one record for every CDR3 protein. The sample lists under 250,000 distinct CDR3 sequences, 32% occurring once. This clonotype originated in a female donor with breast cancer. Some clones in this sample may be carry-over from other donors' samples. The sequenced sample consisted of axillary lymph node tissue. V is TRBV7-8 and J is TRBJ2-3, with TRBD2 matching over 12 bases. The CDR3 here is CASRLAGVTDTQYF. Here the CDR3 DNA reads TGTGCCAGTCGACTAGCGGGAGTGACAGATACGCAGTATTTT.